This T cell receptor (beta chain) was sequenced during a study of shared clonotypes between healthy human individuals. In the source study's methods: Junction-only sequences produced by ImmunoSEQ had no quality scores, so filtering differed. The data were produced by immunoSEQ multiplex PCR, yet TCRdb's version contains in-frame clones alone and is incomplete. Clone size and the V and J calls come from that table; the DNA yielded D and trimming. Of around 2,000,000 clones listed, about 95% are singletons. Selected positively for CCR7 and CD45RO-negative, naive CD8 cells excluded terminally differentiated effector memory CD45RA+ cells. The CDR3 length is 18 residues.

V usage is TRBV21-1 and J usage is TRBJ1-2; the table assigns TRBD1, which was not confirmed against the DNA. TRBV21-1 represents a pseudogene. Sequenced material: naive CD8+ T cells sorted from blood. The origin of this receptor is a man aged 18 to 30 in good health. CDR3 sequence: CASSKWKKGQGPFYGYTF. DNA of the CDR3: TGTGCCAGCAGCAAATGGAAAAAGGGACAGGGGCCCTTCTATGGCTACACCTTC.